These T cell receptor beta chains were read from a single sample in a study of T-cell memory formation after mild COVID-19. Each CDR3 protein gets one entry after TCRdb re-called the 5' RACE reads with MiXCR. The table includes more than 450,000 distinct CDR3 sequences, around 17% detected once. Sequencing was carried out using PBMCs or a T cell subset sorted from them (not recorded which). The receptors derive from an adult woman who had mild COVID-19 (a few samples of this study predate the infection). Cell type and time point are not known. The CDR3 runs from the conserved cysteine through the conserved F or W. The D gene is left open where the match is weak. The listing skips clone size in some rows; elsewhere it reads once, few, many or a size class.

TRBJ1-5 . TRBV5-1 . CASSADPTSNQPQHF TGCGCCAGCAGCGCGGACCCCACTAGCAATCAGCCCCAGCATTTT
TRBJ2-2 . TRBV7-7 . CASSTPTGELFF TGTGCCAGCAGCACCCCTACCGGGGAGCTGTTTTTT
TRBJ1-5 . TRBV7-9 TRBD1 CASSQRTGGQNQPQHF TGTGCCAGCAGCCAGCGGACAGGGGGTCAGAATCAGCCCCAGCATTTT
TRBJ1-2 . TRBV7-2 . CASSLAFTAGAGYTF TGTGCCAGCAGCTTAGCGTTCACGGCAGGAGCTGGCTACACCTTC
TRBJ2-6 many TRBV4-1 . CASSQDRGSGANVLTF TGCGCCAGCAGCCAAGACCGGGGATCTGGGGCCAACGTCCTGACTTTC
TRBJ2-1 few TRBV11-2 . CASSKQRGAGNEQFF TGTGCCAGCAGCAAGCAAAGGGGGGCGGGTAATGAGCAGTTCTTC
TRBJ1-6 few TRBV6-5 . CASRDNALRGLSPLHF TGTGCCAGCAGAGATAACGCACTCAGGGGCCTATCCCCCCTCCACTTT
TRBJ2-1 . TRBV12-3/TRBV12-4 TRBD2 CASNLGLAGARDEQFF TGTGCCAGCAACCTGGGACTAGCGGGAGCTAGAGATGAGCAGTTCTTC
TRBJ1-1 few TRBV20-1 . CSATWGGTEAFF TGCAGTGCTACTTGGGGGGGCACTGAAGCTTTCTTT
TRBJ2-1 . TRBV5-1 . CASSPAGTSYNEQFF TGCGCCAGCAGCCCTGCGGGCACCTCCTACAATGAGCAGTTCTTC
TRBJ1-2 . TRBV4-1 . CASSQRKQGRGNDGYTF TGCGCCAGCAGCCAAAGGAAACAGGGAAGAGGGAACGATGGCTACACCTTC
TRBJ2-5 . TRBV11-3 TRBD2 CASSLVPSGAQYF TGTGCCAGCAGCTTAGTTCCTAGCGGGGCCCAGTACTTC
TRBJ1-2 few TRBV18 . CASSPLGYYGYTF TGTGCCAGCTCACCACTGGGTTACTATGGCTACACCTTC
TRBJ2-5 . TRBV20-1 TRBD2 CSAPGTSGPLKTQYF TGCAGTGCTCCCGGGACTAGCGGCCCCCTCAAGACCCAGTACTTC
TRBJ1-4 few TRBV7-9 TRBD1 CASSTLPGQGAGEEKLFF TGTGCCAGCAGCACGCTGCCCGGACAGGGGGCTGGAGAGGAAAAACTGTTTTTT